A single sample gave rise to the 20 T cell receptor beta chains below, sequenced in a study of regulatory T cells in long-lasting Graves disease. Time point meaning: persistent/refractory GD, antithyroid drugs over 5 years with positive TRAb. TCR sequences were obtained from RNA taken from PBMCs. With iRepertoire HTBI primers and Arm-PCR of CDR3 regions, TCR beta libraries were built. TCRdb passed the multiplex PCR reads through MiXCR, listing each CDR3 protein once. In the table there are roughly 490,000 distinct CDR3 sequences, less than 25% of which are singletons. This sample comprised peripheral blood mononuclear cells (PBMCs), obtained when the disease was refractory, from a patient treated with antithyroid drugs. The receptors here all came from a female donor with Graves disease.

The chain couples TRBV5-6 to TRBJ1-1; D uncertain. The germline V gene has CDR1 SGHDT and CDR2 YYEEEE. Trimming stripped 2 bases from V and 2 bases from J, with 10 bases between. There are 14 residues in the CDR3. This CDR3 reads CASSFAGFNTEAFF. Here the CDR3 DNA reads TGTGCCAGCAGCTTTGCCGGATTCAACACTGAAGCTTTCTTT.

The gene calls are TRBV11-2 and TRBJ2-6; D ambiguous. The CDR3 runs 15 residues. From germline, CDR1 is SGHAT and CDR2 FQNNGV. V lost 5 bases and J lost 0, with 8 bases in between. CDR3 residues: CASSPRSSGANVLTF. The CDR3 DNA follows: TGTGCCAGCAGCCCCCGGAGCTCTGGGGCCAACGTCCTGACTTTC.

This clonotype was counted many times. CDR3 nucleotides: TGTGCCAGCAGCTTAGAACTCCAAGAGACCCAGTACTTC. Translated, it gives CASSLELQETQYF. The genes are TRBV7-9 and TRBJ2-5; D is unclear. The CDR3 contains 13 residues. Germline V gene data show CDR1 as SEHNR and CDR2 as FQNEAQ (reference sequence). The ends were cut back, 1 base at V and 1 base at J, with 4 bases in the middle.

J is TRBJ1-5 and V is TRBV19; D remains unclear. Germline-derived CDR1 and CDR2 are LNHDA and SQIVND (reference sequence). The germline V and J ends were trimmed by 2 bases and 6 bases, with 14 bases remaining between them. The CDR3 extends over 15 amino acids. As DNA, the CDR3 is TGTGCCAGTAGTATACAGTCCCAGGTCGGTCAGCCCCAGCATTTT. Amino acids: CASSIQSQVGQPQHF.

This clonotype was observed at least ten times. This chain joins TRBV2 and TRBJ2-2; no definite D call. Germline-derived CDR1 and CDR2 are SNHLY and FYNNEI. The CDR3 consists of 13 residues. Trimming shortened V by 0 bases and J by 5 bases, and 4 bases separated the two germline ends. CDR3 sequence: CASSEAPTGELFF. The CDR3 bases are TGTGCCAGCAGTGAAGCCCCTACCGGGGAGCTGTTTTTT.

This clonotype was recorded a few times. V is TRBV20-1 and J is TRBJ2-4; TRBD2 agrees at 8 bases. The CDR3 runs to 15 residues. Per germline, CDR1 DFQATT and CDR2 SNEGSKA (reference sequence). Trimming at V came to 1 base and at J to 8 bases, leaving 10 bases not matched to a gene. This CDR3 reads CSARADGGAKDIQYF. The CDR3 DNA sequence: TGCAGTGCTAGAGCTGACGGGGGGGCCAAGGACATTCAGTACTTC.

This clonotype has ten or more counts. J is TRBJ1-5 and V is TRBV28; TRBD1 is a possible D gene (6 bases). The CDR3 is 15 amino acids. Trimming removed 4 bases from V and 5 bases from J, with 15 bases in between. Per germline, CDR1 MDHEN and CDR2 SYDVKM. The CDR3 DNA follows: TGTGCCAGCAGTTCCCCAGGGGCGGATTATCAGCCCCAGCATTTT. Its protein is CASSSPGADYQPQHF.

This clonotype was recorded at least ten times. J is TRBJ2-7 and V is TRBV7-2, with D perhaps given as TRBD1 or TRBD2 (5 bases each). V lost 5 bases and J 7 bases, leaving 15 bases between the germline ends. The germline CDR1 and CDR2 sequences are SGHTA and FQGNSA. The CDR3 runs to 13 residues. The CDR3 region is CASSAEVGREQYF. The CDR3 bases are TGTGCCAGCAGCGCGGAGGTGGGACGGGAGCAGTACTTC. The full variable domain, rest sourced from reference TRBV7-2 and TRBJ2-7, is GAGVSQSPSNKVTEKGKDVELRCDPISGHTALYWYRQSLGQGLEFLIYFQGNSAPDKSGLPSDRFSAERTGGSVSTLTIQRTQQEDSAVYLCASSAEVGREQYFGPGTRLTVT.

This chain connects TRBV5-1 to TRBJ2-2; possible D gene TRBD2, 6 bases. The V end was cut by 0 bases, the J end by 4 bases, with 13 bases between. The CDR3 totals 16 residues. From germline, CDR1 is SGHRS and CDR2 YFSETQ. The CDR3 protein is CASSLGLGEGTGELFF. The CDR3 DNA reads TGCGCCAGCAGCTTGGGACTAGGGGAAGGCACCGGGGAGCTGTTTTTT. The full variable domain, rest sourced from reference TRBV5-1 and TRBJ2-2, is KAGVTQTPRYLIKTRGQQVTLSCSPISGHRSVSWYQQTPGQGLQFLFEYFSETQRNKGNFPGRFSGRQFSNSRSEMNVSTLELGDSALYLCASSLGLGEGTGELFFGEGSRLTVL.

There are many counts of this clonotype. CDR3 residues: CASSYTGGNTGELFF. Here the CDR3 DNA reads TGTGCCAGCAGTTACACAGGGGGCAACACCGGGGAGCTGTTTTTT. V gene TRBV6-2 or TRBV6-3 combines with J gene TRBJ2-2; 9 bases are a match to TRBD1. From germline, CDR1 is MNHEY and CDR2 SVGEGT. Trimming at V came to 2 bases and at J to 2 bases, leaving 0 bases not matched to a gene. There are 15 residues in the CDR3.

In regard to this clonotype: An end of the junction does not agree with germline; a read error may underlie this. The chain combines TRBV27 with TRBJ2-2; either TRBD1 or TRBD2 may fit D (6 bases each). This CDR3 spans 16 amino acids. Germline lookup yields CDR1 MNHEY and CDR2 SMNVEV (reference sequence). The DNA for the CDR3 is TGTGCCAGCAGTTTATCTAAGCCCCTAGCGCAAGGGGGGCTGTTTTTT. This encodes CASSLSKPLAQGGLFF.

The rearrangement uses TRBV12-3 or TRBV12-4 and TRBJ1-2; 10 bases line up with TRBD1. Unmatched junction bases numbered 14, after V lost 6 bases and J lost 4 bases. The CDR3 totals 17 residues. The CDR3 loop reads CASRGTGDRETSYGYTF. In DNA form, the CDR3 reads TGTGCCAGCAGAGGGACAGGGGACAGGGAGACCAGCTATGGCTACACCTTC.

In regard to this clonotype: Just one base apart from a much larger clone, this may be a read error. The chain recombines TRBV28 with TRBJ1-1; the D is unclear. The germline CDR1 and CDR2 sequences are MDHEN and SYDVKM. The CDR3 totals 13 residues. DNA for the CDR3: TGTGCTTCGATTACGGGAATGAACACTGAAGTTTTCTTT. Residues: CASITGMNTEVFF.

The J gene is TRBJ1-2, the V gene TRBV19; D perhaps matches TRBD1 (6 bases). Germline loops: CDR1 LNHDA, CDR2 SQIVND (reference sequence). The CDR3 length is 12 residues. Trimming removed 7 bases from V and 8 bases from J, with 14 bases in between. The CDR3 DNA follows: TGTGCCAGTAATCCCAGGGGTTTCGGCTACACCTTC. This translates into CASNPRGFGYTF.

The table lists this clonotype with many counts. The DNA of the CDR3 is TGTGCCAGCAGTTTCTCGACAGTTGCCTCCGGGGAGCTGTTTTTT. This gives the protein CASSFSTVASGELFF. The V gene is TRBV12-3 or TRBV12-4, the J gene TRBJ2-2; a weak D match, TRBD1 (5 bases). Trimming removed 3 bases at V and 6 bases at J, with 14 bases between. CDR3 length: 15 amino acids.

This clonotype was seen only once. This rearrangement joins TRBV5-6 to TRBJ2-5; D may be TRBD1 (5 bases). This CDR3 has 14 amino acids. Germline lookup yields CDR1 SGHDT and CDR2 YYEEEE. V lost 5 bases to trimming and J lost 5 bases, with 16 bases between them. CDR3 residues: CASSSPDSWETQYF. CDR3 nucleotides: TGTGCCAGCAGTTCTCCTGACAGTTGGGAGACCCAGTACTTC.

Only a few counts were recorded for this clonotype. The chain uses TRBV7-2 and TRBJ2-7; a possible D gene is TRBD2 (6 bases). Germline CDR1 reads SGHTA; CDR2 reads FQGNSA. This CDR3 region has 14 residues. The germline V and J ends were trimmed by 1 base and 3 bases, with 10 bases remaining between them. CDR3 nucleotides: TGTGCCAGCAGCTTAGGGAGGGGACTCTACGAGCAGTACTTC. It is translated as CASSLGRGLYEQYF.

With regard to this clonotype: A much larger clone is a single base away; this may be a read error. The V gene is TRBV28, the J gene TRBJ1-1; D gene unclear. The CDR3 totals 14 residues. In germline, CDR1 is MDHEN, CDR2 SYDVKM. The CDR3 is CAGSLGVGVTEAFF. The CDR3 coding sequence is TGTGCCGGCAGTTTAGGTGTCGGGGTCACTGAAGCTTTCTTT.

The chain uses TRBV3-1 and TRBJ1-6, with D perhaps matching TRBD1 (6 bases). From germline, CDR1 is LGHDT and CDR2 YNNKEL (reference sequence). CDR3 length: 15 amino acids. V lost 1 base to trimming and J lost 9 bases, with 13 bases between them. CDR3 protein: CASSQVVQGGSPLHF. CDR3 sequence (DNA): TGTGCCAGCAGCCAAGTGGTACAAGGGGGTTCACCCCTCCACTTT. Complete variable domain (other parts from reference TRBV3-1 and TRBJ1-6): DTAVSQTPKYLVTQMGNDKSIKCEQNLGHDTMYWYKQDSKKFLKIMFSYNNKELIINETVPNRFSPKSPDKAHLNLHINSLELGDSAVYFCASSQVVQGGSPLHFGNGTRLTVT.

Points on this clonotype: A much larger clone differs by one base, so this may be a read error. The chain has TRBV2 and TRBJ1-2, with TRBD1 as a possible D gene (6 bases). V gave up 10 bases and J gave up 10 bases, with 19 bases separating them. The CDR3 runs to 12 residues. CDR1 and CDR2 from the germline V gene are SNHLY and FYNNEI. The CDR3 DNA sequence: TGTGCCAAGAGGGGGGAGGAGAACGACTACACCTTC. Amino acids: CAKRGEENDYTF.